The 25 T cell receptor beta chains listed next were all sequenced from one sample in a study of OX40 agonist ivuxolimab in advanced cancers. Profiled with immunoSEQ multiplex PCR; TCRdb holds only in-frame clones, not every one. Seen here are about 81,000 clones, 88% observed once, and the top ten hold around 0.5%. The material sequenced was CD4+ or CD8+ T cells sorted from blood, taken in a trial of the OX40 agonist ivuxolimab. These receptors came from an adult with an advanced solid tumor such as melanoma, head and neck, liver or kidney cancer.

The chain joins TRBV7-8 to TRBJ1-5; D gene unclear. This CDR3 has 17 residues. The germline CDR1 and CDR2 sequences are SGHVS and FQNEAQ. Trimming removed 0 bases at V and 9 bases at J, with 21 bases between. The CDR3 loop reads CASSLARKRDTHPPQHF. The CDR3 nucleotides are TGTGCCAGCAGCTTAGCGCGCAAGCGAGACACCCATCCGCCCCAGCATTTT.

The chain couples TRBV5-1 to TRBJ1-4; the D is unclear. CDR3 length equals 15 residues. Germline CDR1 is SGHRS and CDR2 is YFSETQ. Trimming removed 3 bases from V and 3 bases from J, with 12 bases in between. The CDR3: CASSWGDPANEKLFF. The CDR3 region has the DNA TGCGCCAGCAGCTGGGGAGATCCGGCTAATGAAAAACTGTTTTTT.

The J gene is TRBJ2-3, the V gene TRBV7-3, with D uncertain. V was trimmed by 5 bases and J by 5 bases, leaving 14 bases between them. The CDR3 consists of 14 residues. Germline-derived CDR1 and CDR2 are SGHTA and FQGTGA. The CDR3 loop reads CASSPGPTRDTQYF. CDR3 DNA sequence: TGTGCCAGCAGCCCGGGCCCGACGCGAGATACGCAGTATTTT. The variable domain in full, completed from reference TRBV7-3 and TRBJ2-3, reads GAGVSQTPSNKVTEKGKYVELRCDPISGHTALYWYRQSLGQGPEFLIYFQGTGAADDSGLPNDRFFAVRPEGSVSTLKIQRTERGDSAVYLCASSPGPTRDTQYFGPGTRLTVL.

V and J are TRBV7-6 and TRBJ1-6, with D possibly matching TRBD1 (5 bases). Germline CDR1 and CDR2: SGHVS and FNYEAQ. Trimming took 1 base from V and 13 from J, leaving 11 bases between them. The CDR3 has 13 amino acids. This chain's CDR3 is CASSLGDARPLHF. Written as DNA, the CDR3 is TGTGCCAGCAGCTTAGGGGACGCGCGCCCCCTCCACTTT.

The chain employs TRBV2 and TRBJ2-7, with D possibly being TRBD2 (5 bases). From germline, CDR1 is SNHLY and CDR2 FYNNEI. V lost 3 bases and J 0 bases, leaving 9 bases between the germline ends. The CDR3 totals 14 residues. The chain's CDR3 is CASSDGLASYEQYF. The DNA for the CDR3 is TGTGCCAGCAGTGACGGACTGGCCTCCTACGAGCAGTACTTC.

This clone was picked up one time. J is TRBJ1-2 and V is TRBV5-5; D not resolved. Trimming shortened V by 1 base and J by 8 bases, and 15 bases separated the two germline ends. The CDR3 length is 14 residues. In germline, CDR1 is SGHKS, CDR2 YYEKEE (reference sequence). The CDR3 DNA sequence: TGTGCCAGCAGCTTGTCCCCAGCCCCGGGAGGCTACACCTTC. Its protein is CASSLSPAPGGYTF.

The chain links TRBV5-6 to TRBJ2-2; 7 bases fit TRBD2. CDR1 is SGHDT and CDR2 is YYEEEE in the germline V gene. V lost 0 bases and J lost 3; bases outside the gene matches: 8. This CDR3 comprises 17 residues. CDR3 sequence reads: CASSLDHGREDTGELFF. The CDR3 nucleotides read TGTGCCAGCAGCTTGGACCATGGGAGGGAGGACACCGGGGAGCTGTTTTTT. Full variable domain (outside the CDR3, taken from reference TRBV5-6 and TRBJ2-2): DAGVTQSPTHLIKTRGQQVTLRCSPKSGHDTVSWYQQALGQGPQFIFQYYEEEERQRGNFPDRFSGHQFPNYSSELNVNALLLGDSALYLCASSLDHGREDTGELFFGEGSRLTVL.

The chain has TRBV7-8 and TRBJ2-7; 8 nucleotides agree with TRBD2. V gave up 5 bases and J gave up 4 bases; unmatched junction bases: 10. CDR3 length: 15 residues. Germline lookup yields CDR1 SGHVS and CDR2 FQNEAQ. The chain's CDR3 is CASSPRGGISYEQYF. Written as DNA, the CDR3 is TGTGCCAGCAGCCCCCGGGGGGGGATTAGTTACGAGCAGTACTTC. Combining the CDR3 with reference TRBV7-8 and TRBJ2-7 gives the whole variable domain GAGVSQSPRYKVAKRGQDVALRCDPISGHVSLFWYQQALGQGPEFLTYFQNEAQLDKSGLPSDRFFAERPEGSVSTLKIQRTQQEDSAVYLCASSPRGGISYEQYFGPGTRLTVT.

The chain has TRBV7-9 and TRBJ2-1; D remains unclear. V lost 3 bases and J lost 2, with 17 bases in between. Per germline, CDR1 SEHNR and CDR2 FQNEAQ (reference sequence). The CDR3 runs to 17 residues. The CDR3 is CASSLYSWLPTYNEQFF. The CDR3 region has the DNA TGTGCCAGCAGCTTGTATAGTTGGCTCCCCACCTACAATGAGCAGTTCTTC.

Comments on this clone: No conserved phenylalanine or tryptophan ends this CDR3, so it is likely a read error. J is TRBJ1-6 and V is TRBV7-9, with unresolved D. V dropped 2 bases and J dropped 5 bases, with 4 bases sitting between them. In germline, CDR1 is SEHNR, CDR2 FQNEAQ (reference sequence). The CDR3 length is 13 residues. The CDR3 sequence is CASSLLDNSPLHL. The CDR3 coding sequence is TGTGCCAGCAGCTTATTGGATAATTCACCCCTCCACCTT.

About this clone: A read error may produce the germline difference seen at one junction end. The CDR3 is CASSLGWDGEAFF. Here the CDR3 DNA reads TGTGCCAGCAGTTTGGGATGGGACGGTGAAGCTTTCTTT. This chain connects TRBV5-8 to TRBJ1-1, with D possibly being TRBD1 (5 bases). CDR3 length equals 13 residues. Germline V gene lookup returns CDR1 SGHTS and CDR2 YDEGEE.

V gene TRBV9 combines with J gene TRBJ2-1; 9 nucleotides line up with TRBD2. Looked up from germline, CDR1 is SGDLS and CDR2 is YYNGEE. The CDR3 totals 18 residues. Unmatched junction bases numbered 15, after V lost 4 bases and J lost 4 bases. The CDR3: CASSPMLAGAGTYNEQFF. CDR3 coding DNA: TGTGCCAGCAGCCCGATGTTAGCGGGGGCGGGGACTTACAATGAGCAGTTCTTC.

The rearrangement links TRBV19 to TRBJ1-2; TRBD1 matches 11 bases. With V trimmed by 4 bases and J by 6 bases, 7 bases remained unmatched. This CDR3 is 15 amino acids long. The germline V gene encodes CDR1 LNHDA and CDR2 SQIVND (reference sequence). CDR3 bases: TGTGCCAGTAGTACCCCCGGGACAGGGGGAAATGGCTACACCTTC. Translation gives CASSTPGTGGNGYTF.

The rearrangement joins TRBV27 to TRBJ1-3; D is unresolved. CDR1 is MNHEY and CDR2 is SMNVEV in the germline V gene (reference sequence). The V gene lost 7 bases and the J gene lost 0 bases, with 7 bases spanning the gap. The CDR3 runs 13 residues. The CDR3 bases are TGTGCCAGCACCCCAAGCTCTGGAAACACCATATATTTT. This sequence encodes CASTPSSGNTIYF.

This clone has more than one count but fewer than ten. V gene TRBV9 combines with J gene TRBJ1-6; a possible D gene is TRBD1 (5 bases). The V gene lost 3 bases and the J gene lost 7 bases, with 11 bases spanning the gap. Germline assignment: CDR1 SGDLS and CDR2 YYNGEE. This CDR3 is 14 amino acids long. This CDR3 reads CASSAGRGNSPLHF. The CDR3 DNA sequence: TGTGCCAGCAGCGCGGGGCGCGGGAATTCACCCCTCCACTTT.

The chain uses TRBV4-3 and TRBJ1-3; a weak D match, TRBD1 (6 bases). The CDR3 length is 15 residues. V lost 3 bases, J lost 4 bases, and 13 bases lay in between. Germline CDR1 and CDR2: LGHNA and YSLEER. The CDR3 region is CASSHYRTEGNTIYF. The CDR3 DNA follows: TGCGCCAGCAGCCACTATCGGACAGAGGGAAACACCATATATTTT.

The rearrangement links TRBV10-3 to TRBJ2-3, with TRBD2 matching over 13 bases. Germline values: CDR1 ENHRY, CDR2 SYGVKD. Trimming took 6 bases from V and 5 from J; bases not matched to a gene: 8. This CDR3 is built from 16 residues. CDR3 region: CAIRSGLAGSGDTQYF. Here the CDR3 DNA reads TGTGCCATCAGGTCGGGACTAGCGGGGTCCGGAGATACGCAGTATTTT.

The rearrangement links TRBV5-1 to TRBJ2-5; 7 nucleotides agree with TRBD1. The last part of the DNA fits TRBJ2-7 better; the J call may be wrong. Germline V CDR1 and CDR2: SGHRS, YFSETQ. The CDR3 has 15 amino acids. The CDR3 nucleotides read TGCGCCAGCAGCTCACCGACAGGGTCGAGGAACGAGCAGTACTTC. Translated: CASSSPTGSRNEQYF.

The CDR3 reads CASSLLAGGLEQYF. The CDR3 DNA reads TGTGCCAGCAGCCTACTAGCAGGGGGGCTCGAGCAGTACTTC. The rearrangement uses TRBV5-6 and TRBJ2-7, with D maybe TRBD1 (7 bases). Germline CDR1 and CDR2: SGHDT and YYEEEE. V lost 4 bases and J lost 6, with 17 bases in between. CDR3 length: 14 residues.

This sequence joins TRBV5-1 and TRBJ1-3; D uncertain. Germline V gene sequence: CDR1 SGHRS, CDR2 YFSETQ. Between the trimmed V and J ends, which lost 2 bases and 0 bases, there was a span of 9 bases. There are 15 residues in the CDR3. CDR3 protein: CASSFRSGSGNTIYF. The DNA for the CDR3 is TGCGCCAGCAGCTTTCGGTCTGGCTCTGGAAACACCATATATTTT.

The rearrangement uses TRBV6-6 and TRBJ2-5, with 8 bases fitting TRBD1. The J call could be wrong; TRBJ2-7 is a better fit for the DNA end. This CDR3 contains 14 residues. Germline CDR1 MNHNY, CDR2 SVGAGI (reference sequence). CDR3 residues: CASTVDRETYEQYF. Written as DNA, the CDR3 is TGTGCCAGCACCGTGGACAGGGAGACCTACGAGCAGTACTTC.

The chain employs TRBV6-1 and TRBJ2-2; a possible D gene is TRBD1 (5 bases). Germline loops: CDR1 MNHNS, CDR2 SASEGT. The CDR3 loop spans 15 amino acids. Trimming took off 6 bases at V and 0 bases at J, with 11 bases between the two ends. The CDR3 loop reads CASRTTATNTGELFF. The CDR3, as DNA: TGTGCCAGCAGGACGACAGCCACGAACACCGGGGAGCTGTTTTTT.

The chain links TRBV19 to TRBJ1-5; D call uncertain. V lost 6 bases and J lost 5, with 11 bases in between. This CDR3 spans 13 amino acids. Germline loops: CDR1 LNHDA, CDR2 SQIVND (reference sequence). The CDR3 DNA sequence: TGTGCCAGTAGCCTACCCGGGTATCAGCCCCAGCATTTT. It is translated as CASSLPGYQPQHF.

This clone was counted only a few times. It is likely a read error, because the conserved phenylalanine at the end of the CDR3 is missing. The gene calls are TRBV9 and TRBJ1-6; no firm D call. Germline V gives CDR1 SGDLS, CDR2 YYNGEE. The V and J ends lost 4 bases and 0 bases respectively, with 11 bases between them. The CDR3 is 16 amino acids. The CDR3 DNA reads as TGTGCCAGCAGCCCCCCCATGAGCTCCTATAATTCACCCCTCCACCTT. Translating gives CASSPPMSSYNSPLHL.

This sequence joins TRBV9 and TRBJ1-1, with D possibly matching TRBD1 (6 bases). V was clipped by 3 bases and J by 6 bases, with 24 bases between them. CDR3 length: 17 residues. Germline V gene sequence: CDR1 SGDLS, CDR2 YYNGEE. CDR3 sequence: CASSARDSTGRIAEAFF. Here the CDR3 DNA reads TGTGCCAGCAGCGCCCGGGACTCGACAGGCCGGATCGCTGAAGCTTTCTTT.